This entry lists 29 T cell receptor beta chains sequenced from one sample in a study of blood T cell repertoires in COVID-19. Clones were sequenced by immunoSEQ multiplex PCR, and TCRdb holds only the in-frame ones, with some missing. The table records 50,000 to 75,000 clones, roughly 87% of them present only once. Sample: peripheral blood. These receptors all come from a man older than 75 in a cohort sampled during active COVID-19.

The chain links TRBV7-8 to TRBJ2-1; 10 bases match TRBD1. The CDR3 has 15 residues. Trimming cost V 5 bases and J 4 bases; bases outside gene matches: 5. Germline-derived CDR1 and CDR2 are SGHVS and FQNEAQ. The CDR3 reads CASSASGQGYNEQFF. CDR3 bases: TGTGCCAGCAGCGCCTCGGGACAGGGGTACAATGAGCAGTTCTTC.

The rearrangement links TRBV4-1 to TRBJ2-5; 8 nucleotides line up with TRBD2. V shed 0 bases and J 1 base; nucleotides not matched to a gene: 4. The CDR3 loop spans 16 amino acids. Germline V lookup: CDR1 MGHRA, CDR2 YSYEKL. The CDR3 DNA reads as TGCGCCAGCAGCCAAGATTTCCTAGCGGGCCAAGAGACCCAGTACTTC. Its translation: CASSQDFLAGQETQYF.

For the CDR3, the DNA is TGTGCCAGCAGCTTAGGAGCTGGAGGAGCTTTCTTT. Protein sequence: CASSLGAGGAFF. The gene calls are TRBV11-2 and TRBJ1-1; D is uncertain. The CDR3 length is 12 residues. V lost 1 base and J 10 bases, leaving 10 bases between the germline ends. The germline CDR1 and CDR2 sequences are SGHAT and FQNNGV.

The chain recombines TRBV20-1 with TRBJ2-1; 8 nucleotides line up with TRBD2. The CDR3 spans 16 residues. The germline V gene has CDR1 DFQATT and CDR2 SNEGSKA (reference sequence). J was trimmed by 6 bases and V by 3 bases; bases with no gene match: 13. CDR3 amino acids: CSASESGTSSLNEQFF. CDR3 DNA: TGCAGTGCTAGTGAGTCCGGGACTAGTAGTCTCAATGAGCAGTTCTTC.

The J gene is TRBJ2-5, the V gene TRBV19; possible D gene TRBD2, 5 bases. This CDR3 is 13 amino acids long. Looked up from germline, CDR1 is LNHDA and CDR2 is SQIVND (reference sequence). The V end lost 1 base, the J end lost 5 bases, and 8 bases lay between the germline ends. CDR3: CASSIGGAETQYF. For the CDR3, the DNA is TGTGCCAGTAGTATAGGGGGAGCGGAGACCCAGTACTTC. Full variable domain (remainder filled in from reference TRBV19 and TRBJ2-5): DGGITQSPKYLFRKEGQNVTLSCEQNLNHDAMYWYRQDPGQGLRLIYYSQIVNDFQKGDIAEGYSVSREKKESFPLTVTSAQKNPTAFYLCASSIGGAETQYFGPGTRLLVL.

The J gene is TRBJ1-5, the V gene TRBV6-5, with D possibly being TRBD1 (6 bases). CDR3 length: 15 residues. V gave up 2 bases and J gave up 0 bases, with 8 bases separating them. Germline assignment: CDR1 MNHEY and CDR2 SVGAGI. The DNA for the CDR3 is TGTGCCAGCAGTTACGACAGGTATAGCAATCAGCCCCAGCATTTT. Amino acids: CASSYDRYSNQPQHF.

The chain combines TRBV28 with TRBJ1-1, with 7 positions matching TRBD1. CDR1 is MDHEN, CDR2 SYDVKM, per germline. With V trimmed by 6 bases and J by 1 base, 2 bases remained unmatched. This CDR3 spans 13 amino acids. The CDR3 DNA sequence: TGTGCCAGCAGCCCAGGGGGGAACACTGAAGCTTTCTTT. It codes for CASSPGGNTEAFF.

This chain uses TRBV4-3 with TRBJ2-2; 12 bases match TRBD2. CDR3 size: 15 residues. Germline assignment: CDR1 LGHNA and CDR2 YSLEER. V shed 6 bases and J 6 bases; nucleotides not matched to a gene: 5. Here the CDR3 DNA reads TGCGCCAGCAGTCTAGCGGGGGGGCCCTCCGGGGAGCTGTTTTTT. Its translation: CASSLAGGPSGELFF.

The chain joins TRBV18 to TRBJ1-5, with D possibly being TRBD1 (6 bases). V was cut by 6 bases and J by 4 bases, with 13 bases left in between. Germline V gene data show CDR1 as KGHSH and CDR2 as LQKENI. The CDR3 sequence is 14 residues long. The CDR3 region is CASSPDSGNQPQHF. For the CDR3, the DNA is TGTGCCAGCTCCCCGGACAGTGGGAATCAGCCCCAGCATTTT.

CDR3 coding DNA: TGTGCCAGCTCACCACGGGGGGACTATGGCTACACCTTC. Amino acids: CASSPRGDYGYTF. The chain recombines TRBV18 with TRBJ1-2; perhaps TRBD1 as D (5 bases). From germline, CDR1 is KGHSH and CDR2 LQKENI. V lost 1 base and J 3 bases, leaving 6 bases between the germline ends. The CDR3 is made up of 13 amino acids.

V and J are TRBV12-3 or TRBV12-4 and TRBJ1-1; D is undetermined. This CDR3 contains 12 residues. V dropped 6 bases and J dropped 8 bases, with 13 bases sitting between them. This CDR3 is CASSRHPVEAFF. CDR3 nucleotides: TGTGCCAGCAGCCGACACCCCGTCGAAGCTTTCTTT.

The rearrangement joins TRBV6-1 to TRBJ1-2; D is perhaps TRBD1 (5 bases). Per germline, CDR1 MNHNS and CDR2 SASEGT. V was shortened by 1 base and J by 7 bases, with 10 bases between the two germline ends. This CDR3 is built from 13 residues. The CDR3 here is CASSEDLGGGYTF. CDR3 DNA: TGTGCCAGCAGTGAAGACTTGGGGGGTGGCTACACCTTC.

The chain links TRBV29-1 to TRBJ2-7, with D possibly TRBD1 on 5 matching bases. The V end lost 4 bases, the J end lost 5 bases, and 12 bases lay between the germline ends. The V gene's germline CDR1 is SQVTM and CDR2 ANQGSEA. The CDR3 runs to 12 residues. The CDR3 coding sequence is TGCAGCGTTGTGCAAGGGGCCAACGAGCAGTACTTC. This translates into CSVVQGANEQYF.

This rearrangement joins TRBV18 to TRBJ2-5, with a weak D call TRBD1 (5 bases). Germline V gene data show CDR1 as KGHSH and CDR2 as LQKENI. The CDR3 runs 15 residues. V was pared by 4 bases and J by 4 bases, with 16 bases between. The CDR3 loop is CASSLTVRFSETQYF. The CDR3 bases are TGTGCCAGCTCACTGACAGTACGTTTTTCAGAGACCCAGTACTTC.

This sequence joins TRBV7-9 and TRBJ2-3; 9 bases map to TRBD2. CDR3 length: 15 amino acids. The J segment lost 1 base and the V segment lost 7 bases, leaving 6 bases of the junction unmatched. Per the germline V gene, CDR1 is SEHNR and CDR2 is FQNEAQ (reference sequence). The CDR3 coding sequence is TGTGCCAGCACCCAGCGGGGGGTAGGCACAGATACGCAGTATTTT. This encodes CASTQRGVGTDTQYF. Drawing the rest from reference TRBV7-9 and TRBJ2-3, the complete variable domain is DTGVSQNPRHKITKRGQNVTFRCDPISEHNRLYWYRQTLGQGPEFLTYFQNEAQLEKSRLLSDRFSAERPKGSFSTLEIQRTEQGDSAMYLCASTQRGVGTDTQYFGPGTRLTVL.

This chain connects TRBV18 to TRBJ2-5, with 9 bases identical to TRBD1. Trimming cost V 1 base and J 2 bases; bases outside gene matches: 2. This CDR3 region has 15 residues. The germline CDR1 and CDR2 sequences are KGHSH and LQKENI. The CDR3 loop is CASSPRQGEQETQYF. DNA for the CDR3: TGTGCCAGCTCACCACGACAGGGGGAACAAGAGACCCAGTACTTC.

V and J are TRBV18 and TRBJ2-6; no firm D call. This CDR3 region has 15 residues. Germline CDR1 is KGHSH and CDR2 is LQKENI. V shed 0 bases and J shed 3 bases, with 6 bases lying between them. CDR3 amino acids: CASSPPRNGANVLTF. As DNA, the CDR3 is TGTGCCAGCTCACCACCGAGAAATGGGGCCAACGTCCTGACTTTC.

V gene TRBV9 combines with J gene TRBJ2-7; 9 bases align to TRBD1. The CDR3 is 15 residues long. Germline V gene sequence: CDR1 SGDLS, CDR2 YYNGEE. V lost 4 bases, J lost 2 bases, and 7 bases stayed unmatched. The CDR3 spells CASSPTGGTTYEQYF. CDR3 in DNA: TGTGCCAGCAGCCCGACAGGGGGGACAACCTACGAGCAGTACTTC.

This clone was detected only a few times. The chain recombines TRBV10-3 with TRBJ1-6, with 9 positions matching TRBD1. This CDR3 contains 20 residues. V lost 3 bases to trimming and J lost 4 bases; unmatched junction nucleotides: 16. Germline CDR1 is ENHRY and CDR2 is SYGVKD. The CDR3 DNA reads TGTGCCATCAGTGACCCCTTAAGAGCGGGACAGGGCCCATATAATTCACCCCTCCACTTT. This encodes CAISDPLRAGQGPYNSPLHF.

The V gene is TRBV12-3 or TRBV12-4, the J gene TRBJ2-5, with D perhaps TRBD1 (5 bases). V gave up 7 bases and J gave up 2 bases, with 11 bases separating them. The CDR3 length is 13 residues. CDR3 sequence: CASTADTQETQYF. CDR3 coding DNA: TGTGCCAGCACCGCGGACACGCAAGAGACCCAGTACTTC.

The chain joins TRBV5-6 to TRBJ1-6; D gene uncertain. The ends were cut back, 4 bases at V and 9 bases at J, with 17 bases in the middle. CDR1 and CDR2 (germline): SGHDT, YYEEEE. This CDR3 is 15 amino acids long. CDR3 nucleotides: TGTGCCAGCAGCGGGCCCGAACAGTCTGGTTCACCCCTCCACTTT. It yields the protein CASSGPEQSGSPLHF.

The DNA of the CDR3 is TGTGCCAGCAGCCTGGGACAGGCGCCTAACTATGGCTACACCTTC. It encodes CASSLGQAPNYGYTF. The genes are TRBV9 and TRBJ1-2, with 8 bases matching TRBD1. CDR1 is SGDLS, CDR2 YYNGEE, per germline. J lost 0 bases, V lost 4 bases, and 5 bases had no gene match. The CDR3 runs to 15 residues.

The chain employs TRBV6-1 and TRBJ1-4; D perhaps matches TRBD1 (6 bases). V shed 2 bases and J shed 7 bases, with 11 bases lying between them. Germline values: CDR1 MNHNS, CDR2 SASEGT. The CDR3 spans 14 residues. CDR3 sequence: CASSEMSRGEKLFF. The CDR3 DNA reads as TGTGCCAGCAGTGAAATGAGCAGGGGTGAAAAACTGTTTTTT.

The V gene is TRBV13, the J gene TRBJ2-1; 10 nucleotides line up with TRBD2. The V and J ends lost 2 bases and 7 bases, in that order; junction bases with no gene match: 5. The germline V gene encodes CDR1 PRHDT and CDR2 FYEKMQ (reference sequence). This CDR3 comprises 15 residues. For the CDR3, the DNA is TGTGCCAGCAGCTTAAGCGGGAGGGGGGGAAATGAGCAGTTCTTC. It is translated as CASSLSGRGGNEQFF.

This sequence joins TRBV9 and TRBJ1-2; TRBD1 matches 7 bases. The CDR3 totals 13 residues. Looked up from germline, CDR1 is SGDLS and CDR2 is YYNGEE. V dropped 5 bases and J dropped 2; count of bases not matched to a gene: 3. CDR3 region: CASRGQRNYGYTF. In nucleotides, the CDR3 is TGTGCCAGCAGGGGACAGAGAAACTATGGCTACACCTTC.

The chain couples TRBV30 to TRBJ2-3, with TRBD2 identical over 10 bases. The CDR3 runs 17 residues. The V gene end was trimmed by 2 bases and the J gene end by 3 bases; junction bases not matched to a gene: 11. Per germline, CDR1 GTSNPN and CDR2 SVGIG (reference sequence). Here the CDR3 reads CAWSIGLAVPSTDTQYF. In DNA, the CDR3 is TGTGCCTGGAGTATCGGACTAGCGGTCCCCTCTACAGATACGCAGTATTTT. The full variable domain, rest sourced from reference TRBV30 and TRBJ2-3, is SQTIHQWPATLVQPVGSPLSLECTVEGTSNPNLYWYRQAAGRGLQLLFYSVGIGQISSEVPQNLSASRPQDRQFILSSKKLLLSDSGFYLCAWSIGLAVPSTDTQYFGPGTRLTVL.

The chain joins TRBV6-4 to TRBJ2-3; D may be TRBD2 (6 bases). Trimming removed 2 bases from V and 0 bases from J, with 6 bases in between. Germline CDR1 is MRHNA and CDR2 is SNTAGT. The CDR3 runs to 14 residues. The CDR3 reads CASSDGTSTDTQYF. CDR3 nucleotide sequence: TGTGCCAGCAGTGACGGGACTAGCACAGATACGCAGTATTTT.

The table lists this clone with a few counts. The chain joins TRBV6-2 or TRBV6-3 to TRBJ1-1, with TRBD1 identical over 8 bases. The V gene's germline CDR1 is MNHEY and CDR2 SVGEGT. V shed 7 bases, J shed 11 bases, and the junction held 15 bases outside the gene matches. The CDR3 totals 14 residues. The CDR3 loop reads CASIPRRRTGIAFF. DNA of the CDR3: TGTGCCAGCATCCCGAGACGGCGGACAGGGATCGCTTTCTTT.

The J gene is TRBJ2-1, the V gene TRBV7-8, with TRBD2 as a possible D gene (6 bases). The germline V gene has CDR1 SGHVS and CDR2 FQNEAQ. The CDR3 consists of 18 residues. V gave up 3 bases and J gave up 1 base, with 19 bases separating them. CDR3 DNA sequence: TGTGCCAGCAGCTTCTTCCGCTCGGGAGTAAGATCCTACAATGAGCAGTTCTTC. Protein sequence: CASSFFRSGVRSYNEQFF.